This TCR beta chain was identified in a study of cytomegalovirus exposure and HLA in healthy donors. General study points: Most TCR sequences showed up rarely, but some public TCRs showed up in many donors. Within an earlier analysis, most TCR beta V segments proved productive either about 87% or about 30% of the time. In terms of immune exposure information, only CMV serostatus was available.

While unrecorded immune exposures were likely, the donors were nominally healthy when sampled. The germline V gene encodes CDR1 SGHNT and CDR2 YYREEE (reference sequence). V lost 4 bases and J lost 0; bases outside the gene matches: 5. The CDR3 loop spans 15 amino acids. On this clone: The target antigen is unknown.

Both 60 Vbeta primers and 13 Jbeta primers went into the PCR. TCRdb's table, derived via immunoSEQ multiplex PCR, lists solely in-frame clones and lacks some. Seen here are around 250,000 clones, over 70% observed once, and the top ten hold almost 8%. The V call is TRBV5-4, the J call TRBJ2-7; TRBD1 matches at 9 bases. Sequencing was done on a sample of PBMCs. The sequence derives from a woman aged 55-75 years in good health and CMV-seropositive. The CDR3 spells CASSGDRGSSYEQYF. Written as DNA, the CDR3 is TGTGCCAGCAGCGGAGACAGGGGGAGCTCCTACGAGCAGTACTTC. Based on the CDR3 plus reference TRBV5-4 and TRBJ2-7, the full variable domain is ETGVTQSPTHLIKTRGQQVTLRCSSQSGHNTVSWYQQALGQGPQFIFQYYREEENGRGNFPPRFSGLQFPNYSSELNVNALELDDSALYLCASSGDRGSSYEQYFGPGTRLTVT.